Described below is a single T cell receptor (beta chain) sequence and its context. The antigen it recognizes is unknown. No much larger clone is present one base from it, and per-base qualities are unavailable. TCRbeta CDR3 regions were sequenced with the immunoSEQ Assay. After extraction, genomic DNA underwent amplification by bias-controlled multiplex PCR, followed by high-throughput sequencing. From the authors' description of their analysis: To quantify the absolute abundance of every unique TCRbeta CDR3 region, sequences were collapsed and filtered. T cell fraction was estimated by normalizing TCRbeta template counts to usable DNA, with usable DNA measured through amplification of reference genes found in all nucleated cells. Repertoire TCRs were annotated as SARS-CoV-2-specific when V gene, CDR3 amino acid sequence and J gene were exactly matched to a known reactive TCR set. MIRA supplied the reference SARS-CoV-2 TCR set, which was filtered for enrichment in COVID-19-positive ImmuneCODE repertoires so that public or cross-reactive TCRs were removed. Using the MIRA antigens, annotated TCRs were further analysed by specific ORF or by position within an ORF. Breadth was defined as annotated unique rearrangements over total unique productive rearrangements; depth was the summed frequency of those rearrangements. TCR breadth was compared between groups using two-sided Wilcoxon rank-sum tests. Entries here come from immuneACCESS through TCRdb and include only in-frame sequences with V and J called. Some clones fail to appear in such tables; in the studies checked, an unresolved V gene covers under half of the shortfall, and the cause of the remainder is unknown. D and trimming were read from the DNA, whereas the V and J calls and clone size are those reported in that table. This sample holds about 400,000 clones; around four fifths were observed only once. The ten largest make up roughly 7.4% of the sample.

This sample stems from a study of Ad26.COV2.S vaccination and SARS-CoV-2 variants (dated by TCRdb to 2020 to 2022). Study-level background: Donors in the vaccine arm were drawn from COV1001, a phase I-IIa trial of Ad26.COV2.S in healthy adults that was multicentre, randomized, double-blind and placebo-controlled. Dosing of Ad26.COV2.S was intramuscular, at either 5x10^10 or 1x10^11 viral particles, delivered as one shot or as two shots spaced 56 days apart. Sequencing of the TCRbeta repertoire served to evaluate the specificity and breadth of SARS-CoV-2-reactive T cell receptors following Ad26.COV2.S vaccination. A total of approximately 32 samples were included in the TCR-sequenced set, comprising around 19 Ad26.COV2.S vaccine recipients, 5 placebo recipients and 8 SARS-CoV-2 convalescent individuals. Participants in the trial were split at random into five groups of five each, receiving low-dose or high-dose Ad26.COV2.S once or twice, or else placebo on both occasions. Investigators remained blinded to trial group allocation during experiments and outcome assessment. Results and caveats for the whole study, not just this receptor: Substantial breadth of spike-specific CD8+ and CD4+ T cell responses was reported after vaccination. Comparable non-spike TCR breadth was observed between vaccine and placebo recipients, consistent with only spike being contained in the vaccine. Higher spike-specific TCR breadth was observed in Ad26.COV2.S recipients than in placebo recipients (P = 0.0014). The study lacked the statistical power to compare responses across vaccine doses or regimens. It was noted by the authors that total T cell responses may have been underestimated by the TCR breadth and depth analyses.

Reading the label with the study, this specimen's treatment or condition is: 19 received Ad26.COV2.S at low or high dose, single or two shots; about 5 received placebo; per-sample allocation not given. For vaccine and placebo recipients, repertoires were sequenced using samples collected on day 63 after the first injection. Between 29 July and 7 August 2020, Cohort 1b enrolled about 27 adults aged 18-55 years at one site in Boston, USA. As a vaccine, Ad26.COV2.S was a replication-incompetent adenovirus type 26 vector that expressed a prefusion-stabilized SARS-CoV-2 spike protein derived from the original Wuhan strain. This specimen was peripheral blood, taken in a trial of Ad26.COV2.S vaccine versus placebo. The receptor comes from a person aged 18-65 years who received the Ad26.COV2.S COVID-19 vaccine or a placebo.

Read as DNA, the sequence is TGTGCCAGCAGTGAAGGCAGGGCGAACACCATATATTTT. This sequence encodes CASSEGRANTIYF. The rearrangement combines TRBV6-1 with TRBJ1-3; the D segment could be TRBD1, given 5 matching bases. V is clipped by 1 base and J by 7 bases, and the sequence between their germline boundaries is 8 bases long. Counted from cysteine to phenylalanine, this CDR3 has 13 amino acids. Left in the record is the CDR3 DNA by itself, 39 bases read in frame from the first base. From a lookup of the germline V gene, CDR1 and CDR2 are MNHNS and SASEGT.